Below are 4 T cell receptor beta chains sequenced from a single sample in a study of CXCR3-negative and CXCR3-positive naive CD8 T cells. All TRB cDNA libraries came from 5' RACE performed with UMI labels. From its re-call of the 5' RACE reads, TCRdb lists each CDR3 protein once, without DNA. Recorded for this sample: about 48,000 distinct CDR3 sequences. Sequencing was done on a sample of memory CD8+ T cells from blood. The receptors come from a human donor in good health. Some clones in this sample may be carry-over from other donors' samples.

The CDR3: CASSFDRVHEQYF. The rearrangement uses TRBV28 and TRBJ2-7; TCRdb proposes TRBD1, but this gene call is untestable without DNA. Germline V gene lookup returns CDR1 MDHEN and CDR2 SYDVKM. The CDR3 consists of 13 residues.

The chain carries TRBV14 and TRBJ2-5; TCRdb selects TRBD1, and the lack of DNA leaves this call unchecked. This CDR3 region has 15 residues. CDR1 and CDR2 (germline): SGHDN, FVKESK. This CDR3 is CASSQDPPPRETQYF. Supplemented by reference TRBV14 and TRBJ2-5, the full variable domain reads EAGVTQFPSHSVIEKGQTVTLRCDPISGHDNLYWYRRVMGKEIKFLLHFVKESKQDESGMPNNRFLAERTGGTYSTLKVQPAELEDSGVYFCASSQDPPPRETQYFGPGTRLLVL.

This sequence joins TRBV29-1 and TRBJ2-7; TCRdb's D call of TRBD1 is untestable without DNA. Germline V gene sequence: CDR1 SQVTM, CDR2 ANQGSEA. CDR3 length: 15 residues. The CDR3 is CSVEDHRTGRNEQYF.

The rearrangement links TRBV6-2 or TRBV6-3 to TRBJ1-1; TCRdb names TRBD1, which stays unverified in the absence of DNA. This CDR3 region has 13 residues. CDR1 and CDR2 (germline): MNHEY, SVGEGT. The CDR3 region is CASSSDRFTEAFF.